The 8 T cell receptor beta chains below were found in one sample sequenced in a study of shared clonotypes between healthy human individuals. Generated by immunoSEQ multiplex PCR, the TCRdb table keeps only in-frame clones and is missing some. This sample has roughly 640,000 clones; more than 95% occur once, and the top ten carry about 0.057%. The source material was naive CD4+ T cells sorted from blood. Subset of the sample: CD45RA+ positively selected. These receptors originate from a young woman in good health.

This chain joins TRBV30 and TRBJ2-7; 11 positions agree with TRBD1. Germline CDR1 reads GTSNPN; CDR2 reads SVGIG (reference sequence). Trimming removed 4 bases from V and 3 bases from J; junction bases left unmatched: 8. CDR3 length: 15 amino acids. CDR3 protein: CAWTAGTGGNYEQYF. The CDR3 nucleotides are TGTGCCTGGACCGCCGGGACAGGGGGGAACTACGAGCAGTACTTC. The full variable domain, completed using reference TRBV30 and TRBJ2-7, is SQTIHQWPATLVQPVGSPLSLECTVEGTSNPNLYWYRQAAGRGLQLLFYSVGIGQISSEVPQNLSASRPQDRQFILSSKKLLLSDSGFYLCAWTAGTGGNYEQYFGPGTRLTVT.

V and J are TRBV19 and TRBJ1-5; possible D gene TRBD1, 5 bases. The CDR3 runs to 13 residues. In germline, CDR1 is LNHDA, CDR2 SQIVND (reference sequence). V was clipped by 6 bases and J by 5 bases, with 11 bases between them. In DNA, the CDR3 is TGTGCCAGTAGGGCAAGACAGCATCAGCCCCAGCATTTT. Its translation is CASRARQHQPQHF.

This rearrangement joins TRBV7-9 to TRBJ1-2; D uncertain. Germline assignment: CDR1 SEHNR and CDR2 FQNEAQ (reference sequence). The CDR3 is made up of 10 amino acids. V shed 3 bases and J shed 6 bases, with 2 bases lying between them. The CDR3 loop reads CASSLDGYTF. The CDR3 DNA reads TGTGCCAGCAGCTTGGATGGCTACACCTTC.

J is TRBJ2-1 and V is TRBV18, with 8 bases that match TRBD2. Trimming took 1 base from V and 3 from J; bases not matched to a gene: 5. The CDR3 is made up of 16 amino acids. Germline lookup yields CDR1 KGHSH and CDR2 LQKENI. This CDR3 is CASSPRAAGVYNEQFF. CDR3 coding DNA: TGTGCCAGCTCACCACGTGCAGCGGGAGTCTACAATGAGCAGTTCTTC.

This clone was seen only once. This chain joins TRBV5-4 and TRBJ2-1; TRBD2 agrees at 11 bases. Trimming removed 1 base from V and 4 bases from J; junction bases left unmatched: 4. In germline, CDR1 is SGHNT, CDR2 YYREEE (reference sequence). The CDR3 consists of 16 residues. The CDR3 loop is CASSLKASGGYNEQFF. The CDR3 coding sequence is TGTGCCAGCAGCTTGAAGGCTAGCGGGGGGTACAATGAGCAGTTCTTC.

This rearrangement joins TRBV7-9 to TRBJ2-5, with 13 bases identical to TRBD2. The CDR3 spans 16 residues. Looked up from germline, CDR1 is SEHNR and CDR2 is FQNEAQ (reference sequence). V was clipped by 6 bases and J by 2 bases; unmatched bases: 6. The CDR3 reads CASSLGLAGQQETQYF. CDR3 DNA sequence: TGTGCCAGCAGTCTGGGACTAGCGGGACAACAAGAGACCCAGTACTTC.

The V call is TRBV5-1, the J call TRBJ2-3; D unclear. V gave up 4 bases and J gave up 1 base, with 13 bases separating them. In germline, CDR1 is SGHRS, CDR2 YFSETQ. The CDR3 contains 15 residues. The CDR3 protein is CASSIPQSGTDTQYF. CDR3 nucleotides: TGCGCCAGCAGCATTCCACAGTCTGGCACAGATACGCAGTATTTT.

This clone was observed once. The chain combines TRBV6-6 with TRBJ2-7; the D gene is possibly TRBD2 (5 bases). The CDR3 length is 13 residues. V was cut by 6 bases and J by 0 bases, with 9 bases left in between. The germline V gene has CDR1 MNHNY and CDR2 SVGAGI (reference sequence). CDR3: CASRAGDSYEQYF. DNA for the CDR3: TGTGCCAGCAGAGCCGGGGACTCCTACGAGCAGTACTTC.